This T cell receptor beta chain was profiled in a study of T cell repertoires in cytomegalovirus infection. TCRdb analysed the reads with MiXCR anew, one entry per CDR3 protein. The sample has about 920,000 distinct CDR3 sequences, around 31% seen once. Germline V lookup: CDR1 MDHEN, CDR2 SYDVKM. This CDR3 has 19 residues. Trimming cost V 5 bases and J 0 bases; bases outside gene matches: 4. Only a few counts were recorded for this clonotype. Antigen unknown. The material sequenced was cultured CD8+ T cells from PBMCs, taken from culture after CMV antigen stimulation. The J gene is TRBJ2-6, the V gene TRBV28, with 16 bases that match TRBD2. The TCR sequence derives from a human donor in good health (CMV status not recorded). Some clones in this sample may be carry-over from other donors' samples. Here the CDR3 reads CASSPGLAGGFSGANVLTF. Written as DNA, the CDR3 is TGTGCCAGCAGTCCGGGACTAGCGGGGGGGTTCTCTGGGGCCAACGTCCTGACTTTC.